This record covers a single TCR beta chain. The antigen is not known. This entry is derived from a study of PD-1 blockade in classical Hodgkin lymphoma. No patient escaped relapse after autologous stem cell transplantation, and brentuximab vedotin exposure varied. Study observations and caveats: A reduction in baseline TCR diversity was reportedly seen in newly diagnosed patients relative to healthy donors.

The method was immunoSEQ multiplex PCR; TCRdb's version includes in-frame clones alone and lacks a portion of them. The sample has roughly 56,000 clones; about 88% are singletons. The V end was cut by 3 bases, the J end by 2 bases, with 13 bases between. Germline CDR1 reads MGHDK; CDR2 reads SYGVNS. The CDR3 length is 15 residues. The source is a human donor with classical Hodgkin lymphoma. This material consisted of peripheral blood mononuclear cells (PBMCs), taken before the second cycle of nivolumab. The chain couples TRBV25-1 to TRBJ1-2, with D maybe TRBD1 (6 bases). CDR3 sequence reads: CASSDWGQMNYGYTF. The CDR3, as DNA: TGTGCCAGCAGTGATTGGGGACAAATGAACTATGGCTACACCTTC.